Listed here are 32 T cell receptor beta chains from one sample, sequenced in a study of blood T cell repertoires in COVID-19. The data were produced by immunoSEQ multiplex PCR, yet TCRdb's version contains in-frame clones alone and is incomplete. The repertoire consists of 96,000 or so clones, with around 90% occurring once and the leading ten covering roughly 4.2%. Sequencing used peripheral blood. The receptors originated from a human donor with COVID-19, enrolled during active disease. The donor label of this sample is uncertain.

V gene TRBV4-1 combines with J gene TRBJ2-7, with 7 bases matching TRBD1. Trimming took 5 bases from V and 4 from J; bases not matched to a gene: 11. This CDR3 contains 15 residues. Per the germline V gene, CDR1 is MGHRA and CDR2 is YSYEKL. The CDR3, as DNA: TGCGCCAGCAGCTCGCCGGGACAGCGCCGGTACGAGCAGTACTTC. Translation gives CASSSPGQRRYEQYF.

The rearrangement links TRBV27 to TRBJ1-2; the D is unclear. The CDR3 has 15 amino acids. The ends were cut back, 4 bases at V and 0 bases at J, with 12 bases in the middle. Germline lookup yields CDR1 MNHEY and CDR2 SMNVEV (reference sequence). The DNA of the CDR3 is TGTGCCAGCAGTTCCGTTCCTAGAGCTAACTATGGCTACACCTTC. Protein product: CASSSVPRANYGYTF.

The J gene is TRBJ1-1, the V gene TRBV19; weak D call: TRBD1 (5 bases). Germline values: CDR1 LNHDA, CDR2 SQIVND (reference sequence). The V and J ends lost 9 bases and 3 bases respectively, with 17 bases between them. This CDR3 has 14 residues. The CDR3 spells CASKEGRTHTEAFF. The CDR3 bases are TGTGCCAGCAAAGAAGGTAGGACACACACTGAAGCTTTCTTT.

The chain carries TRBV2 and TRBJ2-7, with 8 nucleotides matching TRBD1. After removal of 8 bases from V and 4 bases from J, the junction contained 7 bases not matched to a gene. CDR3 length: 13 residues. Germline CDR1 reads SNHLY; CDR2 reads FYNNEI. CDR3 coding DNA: TGTGCCAGCGAGGACAGGGAATTTTACGAGCAGTACTTC. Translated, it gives CASEDREFYEQYF.

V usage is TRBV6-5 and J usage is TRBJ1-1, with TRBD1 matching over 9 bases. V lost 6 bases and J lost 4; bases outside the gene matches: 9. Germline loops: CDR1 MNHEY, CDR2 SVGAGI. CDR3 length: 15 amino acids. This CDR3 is CASRREQGAGTEAFF. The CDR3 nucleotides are TGTGCCAGCAGAAGGGAACAGGGGGCGGGCACTGAAGCTTTCTTT.

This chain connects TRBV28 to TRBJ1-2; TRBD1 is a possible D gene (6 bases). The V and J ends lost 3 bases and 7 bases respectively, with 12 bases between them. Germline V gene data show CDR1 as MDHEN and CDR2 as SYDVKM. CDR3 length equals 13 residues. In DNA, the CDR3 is TGTGCCAGCAGTTTTTCAGGGGATGTTGGCTACACCTTC. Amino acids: CASSFSGDVGYTF.

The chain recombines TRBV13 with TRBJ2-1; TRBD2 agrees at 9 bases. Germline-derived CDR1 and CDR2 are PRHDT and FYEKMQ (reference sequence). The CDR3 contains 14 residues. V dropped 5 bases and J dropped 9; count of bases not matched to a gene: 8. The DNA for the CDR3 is TGTGCCAGCAGCCCTTCGCGCGGGGGGGCTGAGCAGTTCTTC. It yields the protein CASSPSRGGAEQFF. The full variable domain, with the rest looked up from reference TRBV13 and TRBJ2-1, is AAGVIQSPRHLIKEKRETATLKCYPIPRHDTVYWYQQGPGQDPQFLISFYEKMQSDKGSIPDRFSAQQFSDYHSELNMSSLELGDSALYFCASSPSRGGAEQFFGPGTRLTVL.

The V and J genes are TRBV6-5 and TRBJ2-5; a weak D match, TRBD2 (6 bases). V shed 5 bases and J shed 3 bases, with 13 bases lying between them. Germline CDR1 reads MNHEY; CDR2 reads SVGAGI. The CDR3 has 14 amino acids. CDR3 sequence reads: CASSTGEAKETQYF. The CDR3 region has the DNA TGTGCCAGCAGTACGGGGGAAGCAAAAGAGACCCAGTACTTC.

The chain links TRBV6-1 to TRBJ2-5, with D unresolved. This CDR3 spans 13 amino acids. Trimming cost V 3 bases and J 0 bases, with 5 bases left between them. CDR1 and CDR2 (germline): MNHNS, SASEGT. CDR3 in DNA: TGTGCCAGCAGTGACACATACCAAGAGACCCAGTACTTC. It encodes CASSDTYQETQYF.

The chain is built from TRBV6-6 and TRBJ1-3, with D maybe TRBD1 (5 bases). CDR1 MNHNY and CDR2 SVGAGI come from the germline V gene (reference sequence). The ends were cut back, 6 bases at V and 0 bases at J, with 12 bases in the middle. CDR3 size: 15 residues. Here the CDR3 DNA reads TGTGCCAGCAGAACCAGGGCTTACTCTGGAAACACCATATATTTT. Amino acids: CASRTRAYSGNTIYF.

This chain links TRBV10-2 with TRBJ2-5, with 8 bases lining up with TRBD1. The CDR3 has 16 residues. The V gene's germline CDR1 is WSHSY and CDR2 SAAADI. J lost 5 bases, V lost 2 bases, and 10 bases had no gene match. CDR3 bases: TGCGCCAGCAGTGAGAACGGGGCAGGGGGCTGGGAGACCCAGTACTTC. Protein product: CASSENGAGGWETQYF.

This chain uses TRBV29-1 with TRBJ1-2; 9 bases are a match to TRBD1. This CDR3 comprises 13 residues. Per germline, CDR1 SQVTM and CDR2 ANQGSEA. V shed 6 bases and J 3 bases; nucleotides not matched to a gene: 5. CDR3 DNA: TGCAGCGTAGGACAGGGGCAGGACTATGGCTACACCTTC. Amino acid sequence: CSVGQGQDYGYTF.

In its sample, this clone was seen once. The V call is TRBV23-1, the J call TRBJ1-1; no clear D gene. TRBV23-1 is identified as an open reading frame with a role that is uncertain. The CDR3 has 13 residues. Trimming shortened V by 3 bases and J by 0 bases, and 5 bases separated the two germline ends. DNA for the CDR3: TGCGCCAGCAGTCAGAACATGAACACTGAAGCTTTCTTT. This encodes CASSQNMNTEAFF.

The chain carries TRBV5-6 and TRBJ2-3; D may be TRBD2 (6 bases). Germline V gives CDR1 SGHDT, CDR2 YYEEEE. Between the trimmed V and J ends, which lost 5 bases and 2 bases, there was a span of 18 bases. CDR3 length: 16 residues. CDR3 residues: CASSWGDGAFTDTQYF. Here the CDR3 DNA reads TGTGCCAGCAGTTGGGGGGACGGAGCCTTCACAGATACGCAGTATTTT.

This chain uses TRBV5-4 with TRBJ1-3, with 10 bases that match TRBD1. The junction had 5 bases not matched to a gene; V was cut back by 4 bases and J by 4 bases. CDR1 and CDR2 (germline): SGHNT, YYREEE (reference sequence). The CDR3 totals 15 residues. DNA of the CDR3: TGTGCCAGCAGCATTGACAGGGGGCCCGGAAACACCATATATTTT. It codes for CASSIDRGPGNTIYF.

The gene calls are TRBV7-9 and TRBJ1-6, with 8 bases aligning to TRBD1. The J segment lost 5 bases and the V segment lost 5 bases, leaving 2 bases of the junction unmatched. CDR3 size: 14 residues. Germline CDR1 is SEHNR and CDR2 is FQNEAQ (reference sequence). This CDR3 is CASSLTGDNSPLHF. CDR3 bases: TGTGCCAGCAGCCTGACAGGGGATAATTCACCCCTCCACTTT.

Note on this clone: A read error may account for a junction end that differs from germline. The CDR3 loop reads CATSVGAGLAGGYEQYF. As DNA, the CDR3 is TGTGCCACCAGCGTCGGGGCGGGACTAGCGGGGGGGTACGAGCAGTACTTC. V usage is TRBV9 and J usage is TRBJ2-7, with 16 bases fitting TRBD2. The CDR3 spans 17 residues. CDR1 is SGDLS and CDR2 is YYNGEE in the germline V gene.

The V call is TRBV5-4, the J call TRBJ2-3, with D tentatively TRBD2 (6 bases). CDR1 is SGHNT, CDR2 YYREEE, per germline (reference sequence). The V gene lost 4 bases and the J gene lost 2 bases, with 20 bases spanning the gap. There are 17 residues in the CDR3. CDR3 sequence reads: CASSLGGTELSTDTQYF. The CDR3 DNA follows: TGTGCCAGCAGCCTTGGGGGGACGGAACTCTCCACAGATACGCAGTATTTT.

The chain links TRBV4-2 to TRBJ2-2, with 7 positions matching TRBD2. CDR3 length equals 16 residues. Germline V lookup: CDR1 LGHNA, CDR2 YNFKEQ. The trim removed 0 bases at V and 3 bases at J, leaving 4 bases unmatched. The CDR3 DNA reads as TGTGCCAGCAGCCAAGAAGCGGGGACCTACACCGGGGAGCTGTTTTTT. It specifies CASSQEAGTYTGELFF.

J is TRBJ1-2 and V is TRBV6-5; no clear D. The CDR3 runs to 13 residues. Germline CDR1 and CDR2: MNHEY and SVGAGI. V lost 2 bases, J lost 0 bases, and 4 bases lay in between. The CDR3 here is CASSYGTNYGYTF. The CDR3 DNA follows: TGTGCCAGCAGTTACGGCACTAACTATGGCTACACCTTC.

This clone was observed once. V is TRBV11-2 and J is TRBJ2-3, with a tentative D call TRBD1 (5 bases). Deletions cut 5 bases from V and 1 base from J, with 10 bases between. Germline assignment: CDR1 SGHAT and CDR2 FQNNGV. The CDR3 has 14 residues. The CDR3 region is CASSPTGRTDTQYF. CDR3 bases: TGTGCCAGCAGCCCAACAGGCCGCACAGATACGCAGTATTTT.

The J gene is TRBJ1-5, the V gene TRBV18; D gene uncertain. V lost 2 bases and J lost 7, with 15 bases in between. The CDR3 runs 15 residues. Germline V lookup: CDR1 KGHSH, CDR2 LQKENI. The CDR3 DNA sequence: TGTGCCAGCTCACCAGGGAGTGGGGAGTCCCAGCCCCAGCATTTT. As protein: CASSPGSGESQPQHF.

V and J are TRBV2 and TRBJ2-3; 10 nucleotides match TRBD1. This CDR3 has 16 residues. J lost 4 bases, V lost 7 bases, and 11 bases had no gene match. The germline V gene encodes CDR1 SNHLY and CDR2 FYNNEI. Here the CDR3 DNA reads TGTGCCAGCATTCTATCGACAGGGGGCGCGGCAGATACGCAGTATTTT. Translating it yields CASILSTGGAADTQYF.

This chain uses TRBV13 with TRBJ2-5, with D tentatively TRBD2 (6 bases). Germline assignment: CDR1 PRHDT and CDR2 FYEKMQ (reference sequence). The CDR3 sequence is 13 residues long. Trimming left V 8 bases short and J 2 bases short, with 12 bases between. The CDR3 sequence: CASGGTAQETQYF. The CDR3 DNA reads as TGTGCCAGCGGGGGGACCGCTCAAGAGACCCAGTACTTC.

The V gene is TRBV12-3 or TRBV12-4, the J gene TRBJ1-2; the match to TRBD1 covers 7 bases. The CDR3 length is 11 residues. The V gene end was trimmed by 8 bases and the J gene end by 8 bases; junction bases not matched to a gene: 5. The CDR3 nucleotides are TGTGCCAGCGGTCAGGGGGACGGCTACACCTTC. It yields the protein CASGQGDGYTF.

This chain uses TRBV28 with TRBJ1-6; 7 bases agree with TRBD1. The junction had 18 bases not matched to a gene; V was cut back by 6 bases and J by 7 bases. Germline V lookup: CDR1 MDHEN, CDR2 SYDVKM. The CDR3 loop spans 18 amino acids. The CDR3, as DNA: TGTGCCAGCAGATCACCAGGGGGAGGCACAGCGGTAAATTCACCCCTCCACTTT. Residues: CASRSPGGGTAVNSPLHF.

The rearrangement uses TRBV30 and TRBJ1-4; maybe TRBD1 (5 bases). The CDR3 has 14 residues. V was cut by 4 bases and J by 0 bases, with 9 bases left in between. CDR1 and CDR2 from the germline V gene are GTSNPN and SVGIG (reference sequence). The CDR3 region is CAWTGLPTNEKLFF. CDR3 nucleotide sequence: TGTGCCTGGACAGGGCTCCCAACTAATGAAAAACTGTTTTTT.

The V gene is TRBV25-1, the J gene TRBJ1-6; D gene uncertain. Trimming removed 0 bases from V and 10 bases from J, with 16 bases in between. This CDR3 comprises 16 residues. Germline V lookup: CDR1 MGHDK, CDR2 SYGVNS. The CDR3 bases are TGTGCCAGCAGTGAATATTCGGGAAGGGTGGGGTCACCCCTCCACTTT. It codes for CASSEYSGRVGSPLHF.

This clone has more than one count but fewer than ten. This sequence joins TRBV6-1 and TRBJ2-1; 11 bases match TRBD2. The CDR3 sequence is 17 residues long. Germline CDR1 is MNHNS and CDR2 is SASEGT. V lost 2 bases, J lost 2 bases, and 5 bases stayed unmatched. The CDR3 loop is CASSELLAGDPYNEQFF. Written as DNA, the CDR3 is TGTGCCAGCAGTGAATTACTAGCGGGGGATCCCTACAATGAGCAGTTCTTC.

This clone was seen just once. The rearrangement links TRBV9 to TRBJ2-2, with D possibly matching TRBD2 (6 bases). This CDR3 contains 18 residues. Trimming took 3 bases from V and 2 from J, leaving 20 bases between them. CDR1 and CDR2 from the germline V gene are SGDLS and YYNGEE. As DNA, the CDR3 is TGTGCCAGCAGCGCCAGGGACTCAGGACTCCTAAACACCGGGGAGCTGTTTTTT. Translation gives CASSARDSGLLNTGELFF.

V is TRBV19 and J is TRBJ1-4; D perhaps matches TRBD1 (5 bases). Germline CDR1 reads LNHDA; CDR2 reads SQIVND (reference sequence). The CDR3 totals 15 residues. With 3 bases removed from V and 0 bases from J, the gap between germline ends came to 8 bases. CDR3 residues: CASSIRQSTNEKLFF. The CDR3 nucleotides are TGTGCCAGTAGTATCCGACAGTCAACTAATGAAAAACTGTTTTTT.

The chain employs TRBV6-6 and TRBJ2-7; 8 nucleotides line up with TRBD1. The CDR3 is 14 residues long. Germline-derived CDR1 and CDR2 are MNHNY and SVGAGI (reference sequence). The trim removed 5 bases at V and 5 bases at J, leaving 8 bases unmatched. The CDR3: CASSPTGEENEQYF. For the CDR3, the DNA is TGTGCCAGCAGTCCGACAGGGGAGGAGAACGAGCAGTACTTC.